This T cell receptor (beta chain) was sequenced for a study of tumor-infiltrating lymphocytes in localized non-small cell lung cancer. Background on the study: Patients included smokers and never-smokers with various histologies, some sampled after neoadjuvant chemotherapy. From each patient, both tumor and uninvolved lung, non-adjacent to tumor, were sampled. Findings of the study overall: Each assay used a separate piece of the same tissue. Compared with uninvolved lung, tumors showed higher T cell infiltration by TCRbeta sequencing.

Remarks on this clone: Its target is not known.

Profiled with immunoSEQ multiplex PCR; TCRdb holds only in-frame clones, not every one. The table lists some 8,100 clones, over 60% of them singletons. CDR3 length: 14 amino acids. Germline V gene data show CDR1 as SQVTM and CDR2 as ANQGSEA. Trimming removed 7 bases at V and 1 base at J, with 16 bases between. The sequencing sample was made of lung tumor tissue. V gene TRBV29-1 combines with J gene TRBJ1-2, with D uncertain. The clonotype originates from a human donor with non-small cell lung cancer. The CDR3 is CSADPWQINYGYTF. The CDR3 DNA follows: TGCAGCGCCGATCCGTGGCAGATTAACTATGGCTACACCTTC.